The 22 T cell receptor beta chains reported below all come from one sample, sequenced in a study of beta chain features in type 1 diabetes. Study findings and constraints: TCRB CDR3s from Type 1 diabetes patients were moderately but significantly shorter in all four CD4+ subsets.

These receptors have no known antigen. The authors reverse transcribed all of the isolated RNA, so sequencing captured expressed TCRB transcripts. The protocol was immunoSEQ multiplex PCR, while the TCRdb copy is restricted to in-frame clones and leaves out a portion. The sample shows roughly 700,000 clones, roughly 13% of them seen only once. Input material: naive CD4+ T cells from blood. Source of these receptors: a man in his late teens or twenties with type 1 diabetes.

This rearrangement joins TRBV7-3 to TRBJ1-2; D is unclear. Deletions cut 4 bases from V and 4 bases from J, with 7 bases between. Germline loops: CDR1 SGHTA, CDR2 FQGTGA. The CDR3 spans 12 residues. CDR3 loop: CASSSRPYGYTF. As DNA, the CDR3 is TGTGCCAGCAGCTCCCGGCCCTATGGCTACACCTTC.

The chain combines TRBV7-2 with TRBJ1-2, with D unresolved. V gave up 5 bases and J gave up 8 bases, with 18 bases separating them. There are 14 residues in the CDR3. Germline assignment: CDR1 SGHTA and CDR2 FQGNSA. The CDR3 DNA reads as TGTGCCAGCAGCCCCACGGCCGACCCTCGGGGCTACACCTTC. Translated: CASSPTADPRGYTF.

This sequence joins TRBV13 and TRBJ2-6; 7 bases are a match to TRBD1. The ends lost 5 bases at V and 0 bases at J; junction bases unmatched: 10. The CDR3 loop spans 18 amino acids. Per germline, CDR1 PRHDT and CDR2 FYEKMQ (reference sequence). The CDR3 reads CASSPLGQALSGANVLTF. The CDR3 nucleotides are TGTGCCAGCAGCCCTCTTGGACAGGCTCTCTCTGGGGCCAACGTCCTGACTTTC.

This clone turned up a few times. The chain recombines TRBV27 with TRBJ2-5; D is ambiguous. The length of the CDR3 is 13 residues. Germline V gives CDR1 MNHEY, CDR2 SMNVEV (reference sequence). V was clipped by 4 bases and J by 7 bases, with 13 bases between them. The CDR3 bases are TGTGCCAGCAGTTCCCCCCCCGTCCGGACCCAGTACTTC. Its protein is CASSSPPVRTQYF.

The chain uses TRBV6-1 and TRBJ2-7, with 7 bases matching TRBD1. V shed 3 bases, J shed 9 bases, and the junction held 8 bases outside the gene matches. Germline loops: CDR1 MNHNS, CDR2 SASEGT. The CDR3 length is 13 residues. CDR3 residues: CASSETGPAGQYF. CDR3 sequence (DNA): TGTGCCAGCAGTGAGACAGGGCCCGCGGGGCAGTACTTC.

The chain combines TRBV15 with TRBJ1-5; possible D gene TRBD1, 6 bases. This CDR3 has 17 amino acids. V dropped 3 bases and J dropped 3 bases, with 18 bases sitting between them. The germline gives CDR1 LNHNV, CDR2 YYDKDF (reference sequence). The CDR3 spells CATSSIDKGGSNQPQHF. CDR3 DNA sequence: TGTGCCACCAGCAGCATTGATAAGGGGGGATCCAATCAGCCCCAGCATTTT.

The V and J genes are TRBV12-5 and TRBJ1-1; D is uncertain. The CDR3 contains 13 residues. The V and J ends lost 1 base and 4 bases respectively, with 7 bases between them. Germline CDR1 is LGHNT and CDR2 is FRNRAP. CDR3 sequence (DNA): TGTGCTAGTGGTTTGGGGGATGTCACTGAAGCTTTCTTT. This encodes CASGLGDVTEAFF.

The chain uses TRBV30 and TRBJ2-7; 8 bases line up with TRBD1. J gave up 6 bases and V 3 bases, and 7 bases lay outside the gene matches. Germline V gene sequence: CDR1 GTSNPN, CDR2 SVGIG (reference sequence). The CDR3 consists of 13 residues. The CDR3 DNA sequence: TGTGCCTGGAGAAAAAAAACAGGGGGCGAGCAGTACTTC. Protein: CAWRKKTGGEQYF.

The sample holds a few counts of this clone. This sequence joins TRBV5-4 and TRBJ2-5, with D maybe TRBD2 (5 bases). The CDR3 extends over 15 amino acids. The V gene lost 0 bases and the J gene lost 5 bases, with 14 bases spanning the gap. Germline CDR1 and CDR2: SGHNT and YYREEE (reference sequence). This CDR3 is CASSLVASRAETQYF. The CDR3 DNA follows: TGTGCCAGCAGCTTGGTGGCTAGCCGTGCGGAGACCCAGTACTTC.

The genes are TRBV6-5 and TRBJ1-2; possible D gene TRBD1, 6 bases. This CDR3 is built from 15 residues. Germline loops: CDR1 MNHEY, CDR2 SVGAGI. V dropped 0 bases and J dropped 3 bases, with 11 bases sitting between them. CDR3 bases: TGTGCCAGCAGTTACTCGAACAGGGTCGACTATGGCTACACCTTC. It codes for CASSYSNRVDYGYTF.

This clone turned up a few times. The rearrangement joins TRBV10-3 to TRBJ2-3, with a possible D match to TRBD1 (6 bases). V gave up 11 bases and J gave up 1 base, with 16 bases separating them. The CDR3 length is 14 residues. Germline V gene sequence: CDR1 ENHRY, CDR2 SYGVKD. The CDR3 reads CAARNRVGTDTQYF. CDR3 DNA: TGTGCCGCAAGGAACAGGGTCGGCACAGATACGCAGTATTTT.

J is TRBJ2-1 and V is TRBV7-6; 9 positions match TRBD1. V shed 4 bases, J shed 5 bases, and the junction held 3 bases outside the gene matches. CDR1 is SGHVS and CDR2 is FNYEAQ in the germline V gene. This CDR3 spans 14 amino acids. CDR3 sequence reads: CASSSGQGNNEQFF. The CDR3, as DNA: TGTGCCAGCAGCTCGGGACAGGGCAACAATGAGCAGTTCTTC.

There are a few counts of this clone. Written as DNA, the CDR3 is TGTGCCAGCTCTCCCAGACAGCCCGTTAGAGAGACCCAGTACTTC. Translating it yields CASSPRQPVRETQYF. The rearrangement links TRBV18 to TRBJ2-5, with a weak D call TRBD1 (5 bases). CDR3 length equals 15 residues. With 6 bases removed from V and 4 bases from J, the gap between germline ends came to 18 bases. Germline V lookup: CDR1 KGHSH, CDR2 LQKENI.

This clone was seen a few times. The gene calls are TRBV19 and TRBJ1-2; 10 bases match TRBD1. The germline V gene encodes CDR1 LNHDA and CDR2 SQIVND (reference sequence). CDR3 length: 16 amino acids. Germline trimming cut 1 base from V and 3 bases from J; bases unmatched to any gene: 5. CDR3 in amino acids: CASSIAPGTGDYGYTF. The CDR3 DNA reads as TGTGCCAGTAGTATAGCCCCAGGGACAGGGGACTATGGCTACACCTTC.

The chain has TRBV5-1 and TRBJ2-7; TRBD1 is a possible D gene (6 bases). The CDR3 runs to 14 residues. V gave up 4 bases and J gave up 3 bases, with 14 bases separating them. The V gene's germline CDR1 is SGHRS and CDR2 YFSETQ. CDR3 nucleotide sequence: TGCGCCAGCAGCCAAGTAGAGGGGGACTACGAGCAGTACTTC. As protein: CASSQVEGDYEQYF.

The chain couples TRBV14 to TRBJ2-3; the D gene is possibly TRBD1 (6 bases). Trimming left V 2 bases short and J 2 bases short, with 11 bases between. Germline V gives CDR1 SGHDN, CDR2 FVKESK. CDR3 length: 15 residues. The CDR3, as DNA: TGTGCCAGCAGCCAACGCCGGGACAACACAGATACGCAGTATTTT. It translates to CASSQRRDNTDTQYF.

V gene TRBV5-1 combines with J gene TRBJ2-1; 7 bases line up with TRBD2. The CDR3 sequence is 14 residues long. Germline CDR1 is SGHRS and CDR2 is YFSETQ. The junction had 10 bases not matched to a gene; V was cut back by 7 bases and J by 6 bases. In nucleotides, the CDR3 is TGCGCCAGCGCGGAACTAGCGACGCGCAATGAGCAGTTCTTC. Its translation is CASAELATRNEQFF.

V and J are TRBV6-5 and TRBJ2-6; 7 nucleotides agree with TRBD1. CDR1 is MNHEY and CDR2 is SVGAGI in the germline V gene. This CDR3 spans 15 amino acids. Trimming cost V 6 bases and J 0 bases; bases outside gene matches: 2. The CDR3 spells CASRHRGSGANVLTF. The CDR3 nucleotides read TGTGCCAGCAGGCACAGGGGCTCTGGGGCCAACGTCCTGACTTTC.

The chain joins TRBV5-1 to TRBJ1-1, with D hard to call. The CDR3 runs 13 residues. Between the trimmed V and J ends, which lost 4 bases and 9 bases, there was a span of 16 bases. Germline CDR1 and CDR2: SGHRS and YFSETQ. CDR3 in DNA: TGCGCCAGCAGCGTAGAAGGTCAAGGGAAAGCTTTCTTT. It yields the protein CASSVEGQGKAFF.

The V gene is TRBV5-1, the J gene TRBJ2-7; TRBD1 agrees at 8 bases. Germline CDR1 and CDR2: SGHRS and YFSETQ. Unmatched junction bases numbered 10, after V lost 2 bases and J lost 9 bases. The length of the CDR3 is 14 residues. The CDR3 loop reads CASSFGQGPWGQYF. DNA for the CDR3: TGCGCCAGCAGCTTCGGACAGGGACCTTGGGGGCAGTACTTC.

V is TRBV10-3 and J is TRBJ2-7; weak D call: TRBD2 (5 bases). The CDR3 runs 13 residues. V lost 10 bases, J lost 0 bases, and 13 bases lay in between. In germline, CDR1 is ENHRY, CDR2 SYGVKD. The CDR3 is CATADGLSYEQYF. CDR3 nucleotide sequence: TGTGCCACTGCGGACGGACTCTCCTACGAGCAGTACTTC.

This clone has just a few counts. V and J are TRBV28 and TRBJ2-1; a possible D gene is TRBD2 (6 bases). V dropped 7 bases and J dropped 2 bases, with 18 bases sitting between them. This CDR3 is 16 amino acids long. CDR1 is MDHEN, CDR2 SYDVKM, per germline. As DNA, the CDR3 is TGTGCCAGCACCCCTTCTGGAGGGGATCCCTACAATGAGCAGTTCTTC. Residues: CASTPSGGDPYNEQFF.